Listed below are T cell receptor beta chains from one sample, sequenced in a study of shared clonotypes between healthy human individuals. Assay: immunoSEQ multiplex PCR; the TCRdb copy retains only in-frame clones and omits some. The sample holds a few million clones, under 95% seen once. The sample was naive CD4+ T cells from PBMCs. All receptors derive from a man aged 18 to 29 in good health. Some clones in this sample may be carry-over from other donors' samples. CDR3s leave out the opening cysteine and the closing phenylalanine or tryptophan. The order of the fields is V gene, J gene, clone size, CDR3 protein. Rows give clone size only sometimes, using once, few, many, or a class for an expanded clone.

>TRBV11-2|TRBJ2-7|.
ASSHPRGRPTEQY
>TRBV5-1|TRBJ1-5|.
ASSLEGSSNQPQH
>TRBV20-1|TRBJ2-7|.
SAREGQGGY
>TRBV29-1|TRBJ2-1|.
SVDLNGFREQF
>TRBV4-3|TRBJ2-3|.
ASSQAGQDTQY
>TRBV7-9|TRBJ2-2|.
ASSPGQPTGELF
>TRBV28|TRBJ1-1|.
ASSFLTPGQGGSF
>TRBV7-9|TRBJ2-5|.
ASRRNQETQY
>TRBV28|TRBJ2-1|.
ASSFRGTSGFYNEQF
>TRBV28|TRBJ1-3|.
ASSLLGLNSGNTIY
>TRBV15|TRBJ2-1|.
ATSPDLAGEGVF
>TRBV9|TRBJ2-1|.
ASSVGPGLASYNEQF
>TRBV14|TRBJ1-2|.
ASSQAASGPYGYT
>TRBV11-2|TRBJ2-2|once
ASSPSLGDPGELF
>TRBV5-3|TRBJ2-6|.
AGLAGGSGANVLT